This T cell receptor beta chain was retrieved from a study of regulatory T cells in long-lasting Graves disease. General study points: Persistent Graves' patients showed less TCR diversity than newly diagnosed patients showed.

The time point here: newly diagnosed GD, antithyroid drugs for less than 3 months. RNA extracted from PBMCs served as the sequencing template. At least ten counts were recorded for this clonotype. The antigen is unknown. V gave up 3 bases and J gave up 7 bases; unmatched junction bases: 3. The CDR3 sequence is 15 residues long. CDR1 and CDR2 from the germline V gene are SNHLY and FYNNEI. Assembly of TCR beta libraries relied on iRepertoire HTBI primers together with Arm-PCR of CDR3 regions. TCRdb called the multiplex PCR reads again in MiXCR, with one record for every CDR3 protein. Here the sample spans 500,000 or so distinct CDR3 sequences, 14% being singletons. This sample was shared with a second study, whose subject was T cells in Graves' hyperthyroidism and ophthalmopathy.

The sequencing here drew on peripheral blood mononuclear cells (PBMCs), taken at new diagnosis, from a patient treated with antithyroid drugs. The receptor was derived from a woman aged 45-60 years with Graves disease. V is TRBV2 and J is TRBJ1-6; 10 bases are shared with TRBD1. The CDR3, as DNA: TGTGCCAGCAGTGAGGACAGGGGGGGGAATTCACCCCTCCACTTT. Its translation: CASSEDRGGNSPLHF.